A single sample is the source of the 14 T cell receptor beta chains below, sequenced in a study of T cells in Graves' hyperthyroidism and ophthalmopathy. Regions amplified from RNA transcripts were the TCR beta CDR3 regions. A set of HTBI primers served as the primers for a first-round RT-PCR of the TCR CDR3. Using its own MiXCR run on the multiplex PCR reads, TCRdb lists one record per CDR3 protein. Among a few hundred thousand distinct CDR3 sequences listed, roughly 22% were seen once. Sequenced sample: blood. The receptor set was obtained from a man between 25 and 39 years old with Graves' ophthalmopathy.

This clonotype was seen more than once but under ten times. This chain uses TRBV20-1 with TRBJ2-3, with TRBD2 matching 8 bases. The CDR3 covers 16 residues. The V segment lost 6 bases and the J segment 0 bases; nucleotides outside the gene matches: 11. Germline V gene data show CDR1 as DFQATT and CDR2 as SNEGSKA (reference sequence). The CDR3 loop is CSANRPGLGSTDTQYF. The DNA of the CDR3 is TGCAGTGCAAACCGTCCGGGACTAGGAAGCACAGATACGCAGTATTTT.

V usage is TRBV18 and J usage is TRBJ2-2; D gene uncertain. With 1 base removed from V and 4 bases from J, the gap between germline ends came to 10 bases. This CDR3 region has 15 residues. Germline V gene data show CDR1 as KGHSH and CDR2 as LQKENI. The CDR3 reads CASSPLDSSTGELFF. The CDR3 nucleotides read TGTGCCAGCTCACCACTTGACTCGAGCACCGGGGAGCTGTTTTTT. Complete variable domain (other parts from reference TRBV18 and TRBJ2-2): NAGVMQNPRHLVRRRGQEARLRCSPMKGHSHVYWYRQLPEEGLKFMVYLQKENIIDESGMPKERFSAEFPKEGPSILRIQQVVRGDSAAYFCASSPLDSSTGELFFGEGSRLTVL.

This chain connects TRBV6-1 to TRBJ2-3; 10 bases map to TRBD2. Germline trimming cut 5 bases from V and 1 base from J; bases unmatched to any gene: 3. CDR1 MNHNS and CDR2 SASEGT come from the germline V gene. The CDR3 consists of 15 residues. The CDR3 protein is CASSLAGDGTDTQYF. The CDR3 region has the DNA TGTGCCAGCAGTCTAGCGGGAGACGGCACAGATACGCAGTATTTT.

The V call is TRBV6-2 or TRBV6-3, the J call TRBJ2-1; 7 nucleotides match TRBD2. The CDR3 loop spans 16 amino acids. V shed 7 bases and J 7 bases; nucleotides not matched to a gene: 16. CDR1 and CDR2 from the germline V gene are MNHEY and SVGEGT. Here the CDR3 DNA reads TGTGCCAGCACGGGGGAGGGCCGCGCGGGGCGTAATGAGCAGTTCTTC. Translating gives CASTGEGRAGRNEQFF.

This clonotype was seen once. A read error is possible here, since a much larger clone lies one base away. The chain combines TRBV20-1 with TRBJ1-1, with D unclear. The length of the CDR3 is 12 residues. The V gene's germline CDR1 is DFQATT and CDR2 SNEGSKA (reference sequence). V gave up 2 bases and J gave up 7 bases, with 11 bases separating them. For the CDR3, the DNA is TGCAGTGCTAGACAGAGGGCAAATGAAGCTTTCTTT. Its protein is CSARQRANEAFF.

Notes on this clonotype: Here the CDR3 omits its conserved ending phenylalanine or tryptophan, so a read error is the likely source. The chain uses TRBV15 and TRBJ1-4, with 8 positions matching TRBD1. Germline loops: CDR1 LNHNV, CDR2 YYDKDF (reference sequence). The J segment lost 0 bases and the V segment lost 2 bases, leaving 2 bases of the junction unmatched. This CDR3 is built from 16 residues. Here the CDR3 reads CATSRNRGTTNEKLFL. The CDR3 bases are TGTGCCACCAGCAGAAACAGGGGGACAACTAATGAAAAACTGTTTCTT.

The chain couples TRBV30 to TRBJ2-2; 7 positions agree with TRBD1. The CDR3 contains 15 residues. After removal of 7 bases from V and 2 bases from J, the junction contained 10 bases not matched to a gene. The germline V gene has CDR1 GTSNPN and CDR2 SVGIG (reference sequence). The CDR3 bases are TGTGCCTACCTACCGGACAGGTTAAACACCGGGGAGCTGTTTTTT. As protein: CAYLPDRLNTGELFF. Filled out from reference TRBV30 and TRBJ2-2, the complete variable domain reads SQTIHQWPATLVQPVGSPLSLECTVEGTSNPNLYWYRQAAGRGLQLLFYSVGIGQISSEVPQNLSASRPQDRQFILSSKKLLLSDSGFYLCAYLPDRLNTGELFFGEGSRLTVL.

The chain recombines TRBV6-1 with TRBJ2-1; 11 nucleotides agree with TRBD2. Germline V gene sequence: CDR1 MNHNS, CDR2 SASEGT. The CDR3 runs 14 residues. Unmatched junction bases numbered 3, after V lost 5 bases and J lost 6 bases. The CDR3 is CASSSSGRVNEQFF. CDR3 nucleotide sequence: TGTGCCAGCAGTAGTAGCGGGAGGGTCAATGAGCAGTTCTTC.

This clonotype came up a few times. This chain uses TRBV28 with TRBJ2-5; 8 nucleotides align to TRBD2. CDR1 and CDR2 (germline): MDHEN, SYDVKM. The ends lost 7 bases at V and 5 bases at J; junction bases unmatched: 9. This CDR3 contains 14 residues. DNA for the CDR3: TGTGCCAGCAATCCGGGACTAGGAGGGGAGACCCAGTACTTC. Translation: CASNPGLGGETQYF.

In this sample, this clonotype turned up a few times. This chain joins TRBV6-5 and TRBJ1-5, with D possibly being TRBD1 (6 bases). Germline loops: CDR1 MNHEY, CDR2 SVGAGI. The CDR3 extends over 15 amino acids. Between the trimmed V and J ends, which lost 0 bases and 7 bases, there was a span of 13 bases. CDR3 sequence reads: CASSYSRGGSQPQHF. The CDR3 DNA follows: TGTGCCAGCAGTTACTCGAGAGGGGGTAGCCAGCCCCAGCATTTT.

CDR3 sequence reads: CASTLNAEVVDEQFF. Written as DNA, the CDR3 is TGTGCCAGCACTCTAAACGCCGAGGTCGTGGATGAGCAGTTCTTC. V is TRBV12-3 or TRBV12-4 and J is TRBJ2-1, with unresolved D. The CDR3 is 15 residues long. Trimming took 7 bases from V and 8 from J, leaving 21 bases between them.

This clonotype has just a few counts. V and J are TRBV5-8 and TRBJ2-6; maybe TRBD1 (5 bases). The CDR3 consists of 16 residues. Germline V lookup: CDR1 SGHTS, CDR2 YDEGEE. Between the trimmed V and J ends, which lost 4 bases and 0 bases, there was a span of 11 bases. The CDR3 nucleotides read TGTGCCAGCAGCATCGGAGACAGCTCTGGGGCCAACGTCCTGACTTTC. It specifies CASSIGDSSGANVLTF.

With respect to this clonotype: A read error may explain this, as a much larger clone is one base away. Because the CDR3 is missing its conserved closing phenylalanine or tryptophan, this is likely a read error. The CDR3 nucleotides are TGTGCCAGCAGTTTGGGCAGGCCAGGAGACTATGGCTACACCCTC. Amino acids: CASSLGRPGDYGYTL. The chain uses TRBV12-3 or TRBV12-4 and TRBJ1-2; D gene unclear. The CDR3 contains 15 residues. V was cut by 3 bases and J by 3 bases, with 14 bases left in between.

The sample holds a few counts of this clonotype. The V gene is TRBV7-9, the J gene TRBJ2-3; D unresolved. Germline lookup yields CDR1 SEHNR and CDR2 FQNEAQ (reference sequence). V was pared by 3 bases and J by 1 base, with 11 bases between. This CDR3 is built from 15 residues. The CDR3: CASSFTPDGTDTQYF. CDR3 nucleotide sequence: TGTGCCAGCAGCTTCACTCCCGACGGCACAGATACGCAGTATTTT.